This TCR beta chain appears in the sequencing data of a study of T cell responses to AZD1222 COVID-19 vaccine. V lost 3 bases and J 5 bases, leaving 18 bases between the germline ends. This CDR3 has 15 residues. From germline, CDR1 is SGDLS and CDR2 YYNGEE. Produced via immunoSEQ multiplex PCR; TCRdb's table is partial and in-frame only. The repertoire holds tens of thousands of clones, roughly 85% seen once, with over 3.5% in the top ten. This specimen consisted of peripheral blood, obtained 28 days after the second AZD1222 dose. The rearrangement joins TRBV9 to TRBJ2-7; D may match TRBD1 or TRBD2 (5 bases each). This TCR was recovered from an adult who received the AZD1222 COVID-19 vaccine. In DNA, the CDR3 is TGTGCCAGCAGCGCAGGCGGTCGGGGCTTCCACGAGCAGTACTTC. Amino acids: CASSAGGRGFHEQYF.